This T cell receptor beta chain originates from a study of blood T cells in healthy people across ages. Study details: Template-switching capture recovered about one barcoded beta molecule per two T cells. Study observations and caveats: The study could not conclusively compare naive and antigen-experienced cells, given its unsorted PBMCs. Donor CMV status, an unknown factor, possibly confounded changes in expanded clonotypes.

In its sample, this clonotype was seen a few times. No antigen is known for it. Germline V gives CDR1 SEHNR, CDR2 FQNEAQ (reference sequence). CDR3 size: 16 residues. With 1 base removed from V and 5 bases from J, the gap between germline ends came to 15 bases. It was with a sample-barcoded 5' primer and a J-beta primer mix that a second PCR of roughly 7 to 12 cycles was run. One entry per CDR3 protein, called by TCRdb with MiXCR from the 5' RACE reads. The sample lists roughly 1.5 million distinct CDR3 sequences, around 40% occurring once. Samples had at least 7 million PBMCs isolated from them. The sequence was obtained from a woman aged 18-35 years in good health. The chain uses TRBV7-9 and TRBJ2-1, with D maybe TRBD2 (5 bases). The sequenced sample was blood. In DNA form, the CDR3 reads TGTGCCAGCAGCTTAGGGTGGGGAGCCTTCGACAATGAGCAGTTCTTC. Translation gives CASSLGWGAFDNEQFF. Looking up the rest from reference TRBV7-9 and TRBJ2-1 gives the full variable domain: DTGVSQNPRHKITKRGQNVTFRCDPISEHNRLYWYRQTLGQGPEFLTYFQNEAQLEKSRLLSDRFSAERPKGSFSTLEIQRTEQGDSAMYLCASSLGWGAFDNEQFFGPGTRLTVL.